One sample yielded the 15 T cell receptor beta chains listed below, sequenced in a study of beta chain features in type 1 diabetes. cDNA synthesis used the whole RNA isolate, giving expressed TCRB sequences. Generated by immunoSEQ multiplex PCR, the TCRdb table keeps only in-frame clones and is missing some. The profile covers approximately 170,000 clones, with about 9.1% appearing a single time and 2% to 2.5% taken by the ten largest. Specimen: central memory CD4+ T cells from blood. These TCRs come from a woman aged 18-30 years in good health.

Details on this clone: This same CDR3 is encoded by further DNA sequences in the sample. The chain combines TRBV7-3 with TRBJ1-1; 7 bases align to TRBD1. Germline CDR1 reads SGHTA; CDR2 reads FQGTGA. After removal of 3 bases from V and 2 bases from J, the junction contained 3 bases not matched to a gene. CDR3 length: 14 residues. In DNA form, the CDR3 reads TGTGCCAGCAGCTTGGGGACAGAAAACACTGAAGCTTTCTTT. Amino acid sequence: CASSLGTENTEAFF.

This chain uses TRBV4-2 with TRBJ2-7, with D unclear. CDR1 and CDR2 from the germline V gene are LGHNA and YNFKEQ. The V end lost 0 bases, the J end lost 2 bases, and 8 bases lay between the germline ends. The length of the CDR3 is 14 residues. CDR3 loop: CASSQEKLAYEQYF. In nucleotides, the CDR3 is TGTGCCAGCAGCCAAGAGAAGTTAGCCTACGAGCAGTACTTC.

A few counts support this clone. The rearrangement links TRBV5-4 to TRBJ2-3, with 8 positions matching TRBD2. The CDR3 consists of 17 residues. Germline loops: CDR1 SGHNT, CDR2 YYREEE (reference sequence). Trimming removed 1 base from V and 6 bases from J; junction bases left unmatched: 13. CDR3 DNA: TGTGCCAGCAGCTTGTTAACGGGAGGGCTCTCTGGGGATACGCAGTATTTT. Its protein product is CASSLLTGGLSGDTQYF.

This clone was recorded a few times. The J gene is TRBJ1-1, the V gene TRBV10-3; weak D call: TRBD1 (6 bases). With 6 bases removed from V and 3 bases from J, the gap between germline ends came to 8 bases. From germline, CDR1 is ENHRY and CDR2 SYGVKD. This CDR3 has 12 residues. CDR3 sequence: CAIRDSDTEAFF. CDR3 in DNA: TGTGCCATCAGGGACAGCGACACTGAAGCTTTCTTT.

This clone showed up just a few times. This rearrangement joins TRBV7-2 to TRBJ1-6, with 9 positions matching TRBD1. This CDR3 contains 13 residues. The trim removed 6 bases at V and 8 bases at J, leaving 2 bases unmatched. CDR1 is SGHTA, CDR2 FQGNSA, per germline. The CDR3 sequence is CASRRQGDSPLHF. DNA of the CDR3: TGTGCCAGCAGGAGACAGGGGGATTCACCCCTCCACTTT.

This clone was seen a handful of times. The rearrangement uses TRBV5-1 and TRBJ1-2; TRBD1 matches at 8 bases. Germline lookup yields CDR1 SGHRS and CDR2 YFSETQ. After removal of 7 bases from V and 8 bases from J, the junction contained 22 bases not matched to a gene. The CDR3 is 17 amino acids. CDR3 region: CASLPAPFGTGPPGYTF. In DNA form, the CDR3 reads TGCGCCAGCCTTCCCGCACCCTTTGGGACAGGCCCGCCCGGCTACACCTTC. The variable domain in full, completed from reference TRBV5-1 and TRBJ1-2, reads KAGVTQTPRYLIKTRGQQVTLSCSPISGHRSVSWYQQTPGQGLQFLFEYFSETQRNKGNFPGRFSGRQFSNSRSEMNVSTLELGDSALYLCASLPAPFGTGPPGYTFGSGTRLTVV.

In its sample, this clone was seen many times. The chain combines TRBV28 with TRBJ1-2; a weak D match, TRBD1 (5 bases). V was shortened by 5 bases and J by 8 bases, with 12 bases between the two germline ends. This CDR3 is built from 12 residues. The germline V gene encodes CDR1 MDHEN and CDR2 SYDVKM. The CDR3 nucleotides read TGTGCCAGCAGTCTACGGGACTGGGGCTACACCTTC. Translated, it gives CASSLRDWGYTF.

The chain uses TRBV7-3 and TRBJ1-2; possibly TRBD1 for D (5 bases). The CDR3 consists of 15 residues. Germline loops: CDR1 SGHTA, CDR2 FQGTGA. V dropped 2 bases and J dropped 4 bases, with 14 bases sitting between them. The CDR3 DNA reads as TGTGCCAGCAGCTTAGGCCCAGACAGACCCTATGGCTACACCTTC. Translation gives CASSLGPDRPYGYTF.

The genes are TRBV29-1 and TRBJ1-1, with D hard to call. V was pared by 4 bases and J by 0 bases, with 9 bases between. The CDR3 extends over 13 amino acids. CDR1 SQVTM and CDR2 ANQGSEA come from the germline V gene. The DNA of the CDR3 is TGCAGCGTTGGAAAGCAGGTGAACACTGAAGCTTTCTTT. Its translation is CSVGKQVNTEAFF.

The gene calls are TRBV5-6 and TRBJ2-7; maybe TRBD1 (6 bases). V was cut by 2 bases and J by 5 bases, with 8 bases left in between. The CDR3 is 12 amino acids. Germline CDR1 reads SGHDT; CDR2 reads YYEEEE. The CDR3: CASSFEGDEQYF. The CDR3 region has the DNA TGTGCCAGCAGCTTCGAGGGGGACGAGCAGTACTTC.

This clone was seen more than once but under ten times. The genes are TRBV15 and TRBJ1-2; no reliable D call. Deletions cut 1 base from V and 7 bases from J, with 13 bases between. CDR1 is LNHNV and CDR2 is YYDKDF in the germline V gene (reference sequence). The CDR3 is 14 residues long. The DNA for the CDR3 is TGTGCCACCAGCAGAGTTCCGGGAGTGTCTGGCTACACCTTC. This encodes CATSRVPGVSGYTF.

This rearrangement joins TRBV7-8 to TRBJ2-1; 7 bases line up with TRBD1. J gave up 4 bases and V 5 bases, and 8 bases lay outside the gene matches. The CDR3 loop spans 15 amino acids. The V gene's germline CDR1 is SGHVS and CDR2 FQNEAQ. The CDR3 sequence is CASSPSGRGYNEQFF. The CDR3 DNA is TGTGCCAGCAGCCCGAGTGGCAGGGGGTACAATGAGCAGTTCTTC.

The rearrangement uses TRBV23-1 and TRBJ2-5; tentative D call: TRBD1 (6 bases). TRBV23-1 is noted as an ORF with a role that remains uncertain. With 3 bases removed from V and 0 bases from J, the gap between germline ends came to 11 bases. The CDR3 totals 15 residues. The CDR3 reads CASSQQGIHQETQYF. In DNA, the CDR3 is TGCGCCAGCAGTCAGCAGGGGATACACCAAGAGACCCAGTACTTC.

This clone turned up a few times. This chain links TRBV5-1 with TRBJ2-5, with 7 bases aligning to TRBD2. J gave up 1 base and V 0 bases, and 6 bases lay outside the gene matches. Germline assignment: CDR1 SGHRS and CDR2 YFSETQ. The length of the CDR3 is 16 residues. CDR3 coding DNA: TGCGCCAGCAGCTTGGATTTGCGGGGGAGCCAAGAGACCCAGTACTTC. This translates into CASSLDLRGSQETQYF.

The chain carries TRBV9 and TRBJ2-7; maybe TRBD2 (6 bases). V was cut by 0 bases and J by 7 bases, with 11 bases left in between. CDR1 is SGDLS, CDR2 YYNGEE, per germline. CDR3 length equals 13 residues. The CDR3, as DNA: TGTGCCAGCAGCGTAGCGGGAGTGGGGGAGCAGTACTTC. This gives the protein CASSVAGVGEQYF.